The 29 T cell receptor beta chains below all came from one sample that was sequenced in a study of T-cell reconstitution after alpha-beta-depleted transplantation in children. A library of TCRbeta sequences, prepared with unique molecular identifiers, was generated. TCRdb re-analysed the PCR reads in MiXCR, keeping a single row per CDR3 protein. Among 250,000 to 400,000 distinct CDR3 sequences listed, approximately 23% were seen once. The material sequenced was PBMCs, mostly from graft donor cells, taken 180 days after TCRalphabeta/CD19-depleted stem cell transplant. The receptor set was obtained from a male patient aged 5 to 17 who had a stem cell transplant for acute lymphoblastic leukemia, so the T cells may come from the graft donor.

This clonotype appeared many times. This chain connects TRBV27 to TRBJ2-1; a possible D gene is TRBD1 (6 bases). This CDR3 region has 15 residues. Germline lookup yields CDR1 MNHEY and CDR2 SMNVEV (reference sequence). Deletions cut 6 bases from V and 8 bases from J, with 20 bases between. CDR3 DNA: TGTGCCAGCAGGTCAGGGGCTCCTAGGTCGGATGAGCAGTTCTTC. Its translation is CASRSGAPRSDEQFF.

The chain joins TRBV5-1 to TRBJ1-2; D remains ambiguous. The CDR3 has 15 amino acids. V gave up 5 bases and J gave up 1 base, with 15 bases separating them. Germline-derived CDR1 and CDR2 are SGHRS and YFSETQ. This chain's CDR3 is CASRGVRHNNYGYTF. DNA for the CDR3: TGCGCCAGCAGGGGAGTCCGACATAATAACTATGGCTACACCTTC.

The chain uses TRBV9 and TRBJ2-7, with D tentatively TRBD1 (5 bases). Between the trimmed V and J ends, which lost 0 bases and 6 bases, there was a span of 10 bases. Germline CDR1 reads SGDLS; CDR2 reads YYNGEE. The CDR3 is 13 amino acids. The CDR3, as DNA: TGTGCCAGCAGCGTAGATCCCAGGGCCGAGCAGTACTTC. This gives the protein CASSVDPRAEQYF.

At least ten counts were recorded for this clonotype. The chain joins TRBV29-1 to TRBJ2-7; tentatively, D is TRBD1 (5 bases). Germline V gives CDR1 SQVTM, CDR2 ANQGSEA. The CDR3 contains 14 residues. The germline V and J ends were trimmed by 6 bases and 4 bases, with 19 bases remaining between them. This CDR3 reads CSVGPGSLSYEQYF. The CDR3 region has the DNA TGCAGCGTCGGCCCAGGGTCGTTGTCGTACGAGCAGTACTTC.

V and J are TRBV7-3 and TRBJ2-3; possible D gene TRBD1, 5 bases. Germline CDR1 and CDR2: SGHTA and FQGTGA. V gave up 2 bases and J gave up 5 bases, with 11 bases separating them. The CDR3 extends over 14 amino acids. CDR3 DNA: TGTGCCAGCAGCTTACAAGGGGCGCAAGATACGCAGTATTTT. Translated: CASSLQGAQDTQYF.

The chain is built from TRBV12-3 or TRBV12-4 and TRBJ2-7; TRBD1 matches 12 bases. The J segment lost 7 bases and the V segment lost 6 bases, leaving 7 bases of the junction unmatched. CDR3 length: 14 amino acids. CDR3 in amino acids: CASRPGQGAGEQYF. CDR3 DNA: TGTGCCAGCAGGCCGGGACAGGGGGCGGGTGAGCAGTACTTC.

The genes are TRBV2 and TRBJ1-2, with D tentatively TRBD1 (6 bases). Germline lookup yields CDR1 SNHLY and CDR2 FYNNEI. This CDR3 has 11 residues. The V end lost 6 bases, the J end lost 6 bases, and 8 bases lay between the germline ends. The CDR3 DNA reads as TGTGCCAGCAGGGAGGGGGATGGCTACACCTTC. It codes for CASREGDGYTF.

This clonotype was picked up a small number of times. The CDR3 here is CASSRLAGEGYEQYF. In nucleotides, the CDR3 is TGTGCCAGCTCTCGCCTAGCGGGAGAAGGGTACGAGCAGTACTTC. The chain links TRBV18 to TRBJ2-7; TRBD2 agrees at 10 bases. The V gene's germline CDR1 is KGHSH and CDR2 LQKENI. The V gene end was trimmed by 6 bases and the J gene end by 4 bases; junction bases not matched to a gene: 9. This CDR3 contains 15 residues.

The genes are TRBV6-1 and TRBJ2-4; D remains ambiguous. Germline V lookup: CDR1 MNHNS, CDR2 SASEGT. V was pared by 0 bases and J by 5 bases, with 8 bases between. This CDR3 region has 14 residues. The CDR3 nucleotides read TGTGCCAGCAGTGAAGCCTGGGCCGAAAACATTCAGTACTTC. This encodes CASSEAWAENIQYF.

This clonotype was counted many times. This rearrangement joins TRBV29-1 to TRBJ2-5, with 9 bases matching TRBD1. Germline V CDR1 and CDR2: SQVTM, ANQGSEA. The CDR3 loop spans 12 amino acids. V lost 7 bases to trimming and J lost 5 bases; unmatched junction nucleotides: 5. This CDR3 reads CSGTGQGETQYF. The DNA for the CDR3 is TGCAGCGGGACGGGACAGGGCGAGACCCAGTACTTC.

This clonotype was found a few times. The rearrangement joins TRBV27 to TRBJ1-1; D uncertain. This CDR3 region has 12 residues. V was trimmed by 6 bases and J by 4 bases, leaving 9 bases between them. Germline loops: CDR1 MNHEY, CDR2 SMNVEV (reference sequence). The CDR3 sequence is CASSLTGTEAFF. As DNA, the CDR3 is TGTGCCAGCAGCTTGACTGGCACTGAAGCTTTCTTT.

In its sample, this clonotype was seen a few times. The V gene is TRBV12-3 or TRBV12-4, the J gene TRBJ1-1, with D maybe TRBD1 (6 bases). There are 12 residues in the CDR3. Trimming stripped 6 bases from V and 11 bases from J, with 16 bases between. As DNA, the CDR3 is TGTGCCAGCAGACAACAGGGAGGTAGGGCTTTCTTT. Protein sequence: CASRQQGGRAFF.

This clonotype was seen a few times. V usage is TRBV10-2 and J usage is TRBJ2-1; the match to TRBD2 covers 10 bases. The ends lost 2 bases at V and 4 bases at J; junction bases unmatched: 2. From germline, CDR1 is WSHSY and CDR2 SAAADI. The CDR3 loop spans 15 amino acids. The CDR3 spells CASSEGLAVYNEQFF. CDR3 in DNA: TGCGCCAGCAGTGAGGGACTAGCGGTTTACAATGAGCAGTTCTTC.

The V call is TRBV15, the J call TRBJ2-1; D is ambiguous. Deletions cut 0 bases from V and 13 bases from J, with 10 bases between. Germline V gene sequence: CDR1 LNHNV, CDR2 YYDKDF (reference sequence). This CDR3 has 12 residues. DNA for the CDR3: TGTGCCACCAGCAGAGATCCCTCTTCCCAGTTCTTC. Its translation is CATSRDPSSQFF.

This clonotype was seen a handful of times. This chain's CDR3 is CASNLGLAGRNEQFF. The DNA of the CDR3 is TGTGCCAGCAACCTGGGACTAGCGGGAAGAAATGAGCAGTTCTTC. This chain connects TRBV7-3 to TRBJ2-1, with 13 positions matching TRBD2. There are 15 residues in the CDR3. Trimming removed 7 bases from V and 7 bases from J; junction bases left unmatched: 7. The germline V gene has CDR1 SGHTA and CDR2 FQGTGA.

V gene TRBV10-3 combines with J gene TRBJ2-3, with D perhaps matching TRBD1 (6 bases). The CDR3 is 15 residues long. V was pared by 2 bases and J by 1 base, with 10 bases between. The germline CDR1 and CDR2 sequences are ENHRY and SYGVKD. CDR3 sequence: CAISEGGRGTDTQYF. DNA of the CDR3: TGTGCCATCAGTGAGGGGGGCCGGGGCACAGATACGCAGTATTTT.

Of note for this clonotype: Likely a read error: the CDR3 ends without its conserved phenylalanine or tryptophan. The genes are TRBV5-4 and TRBJ2-7; 11 bases agree with TRBD2. The germline gives CDR1 SGHNT, CDR2 YYREEE (reference sequence). With 0 bases clipped from V and 6 bases from J, the junction kept 11 bases outside the gene matches. The CDR3 totals 17 residues. The CDR3 nucleotides are TGTGCCAGCAGCTTGGCGAAGGTAGGGCTAGCGGGAGGCGAGCAGTACCTC. Translated, it gives CASSLAKVGLAGGEQYL.

The chain is built from TRBV25-1 and TRBJ2-7; the match to TRBD2 covers 8 bases. Germline lookup yields CDR1 MGHDK and CDR2 SYGVNS. The CDR3 extends over 16 amino acids. V lost 0 bases, J lost 1 base, and 5 bases stayed unmatched. The CDR3 spells CASSEYSGGRSYEQYF. The CDR3 DNA reads as TGTGCCAGCAGTGAATACTCCGGCGGGAGGTCCTACGAGCAGTACTTC.

This clonotype was recorded a few times. The CDR3 loop reads CASSDRGPSGANVLTF. For the CDR3, the DNA is TGTGCCAGCAGTGACCGGGGGCCCTCCGGGGCCAACGTCCTGACTTTC. This chain uses TRBV25-1 with TRBJ2-6; D may be TRBD1 or TRBD2 (6 bases each). V gave up 3 bases and J gave up 4 bases, with 13 bases separating them. CDR1 is MGHDK and CDR2 is SYGVNS in the germline V gene. The CDR3 length is 16 residues.

The chain combines TRBV15 with TRBJ2-1; D call uncertain. The V end was cut by 0 bases, the J end by 10 bases, with 10 bases between. Looked up from germline, CDR1 is LNHNV and CDR2 is YYDKDF (reference sequence). This CDR3 spans 13 amino acids. This CDR3 is CATSRDGPPEQFF. CDR3 nucleotide sequence: TGTGCCACCAGCAGAGATGGCCCCCCGGAGCAGTTCTTC.

This clonotype was found a few times. CDR3 loop: CASSLVGRGSYGYTF. The CDR3 coding sequence is TGTGCCAGCAGCTTAGTCGGGCGCGGCAGCTATGGCTACACCTTC. The J gene is TRBJ1-2, the V gene TRBV11-2; D gene unclear. Germline CDR1 is SGHAT and CDR2 is FQNNGV. Trimming took 1 base from V and 4 from J, leaving 13 bases between them. The CDR3 totals 15 residues.

This clonotype was counted between two and nine times. This sequence joins TRBV7-2 and TRBJ2-1; TRBD2 agrees at 7 bases. Losses at the gene ends were 5 bases for V and 10 bases for J; bases not matched to a gene: 8. CDR1 and CDR2 from the germline V gene are SGHTA and FQGNSA. The CDR3 sequence is 13 residues long. The CDR3 bases are TGTGCCAGCAGCCATAGACTAGCCGGGGAGCAGTTCTTC. It translates to CASSHRLAGEQFF.

This chain connects TRBV24-1 to TRBJ2-1; 9 nucleotides agree with TRBD2. CDR1 KGHDR and CDR2 SFDVKD come from the germline V gene. J lost 4 bases, V lost 2 bases, and 11 bases had no gene match. CDR3 length: 18 residues. The CDR3 sequence is CATSDSPGSGSSYNEQFF. CDR3 coding DNA: TGTGCCACCAGTGATTCCCCGGGTAGCGGGAGCTCGTACAATGAGCAGTTCTTC.

There are a few counts of this clonotype. V is TRBV5-1 and J is TRBJ1-1; TRBD1 matches at 7 bases. Trimming took 4 bases from V and 8 from J; bases not matched to a gene: 2. This CDR3 has 11 residues. Germline lookup yields CDR1 SGHRS and CDR2 YFSETQ. The CDR3 sequence is CASSLDREAFF. The CDR3 DNA reads TGCGCCAGCAGCCTGGACAGGGAAGCTTTCTTT.

The V gene is TRBV4-2, the J gene TRBJ1-1, with a weak D call TRBD1 (5 bases). Trimming took off 4 bases at V and 0 bases at J, with 15 bases between the two ends. Looked up from germline, CDR1 is LGHNA and CDR2 is YNFKEQ. The CDR3 spans 16 residues. CDR3 DNA sequence: TGTGCCAGCAGCCCAGCCAAATTGACAGTGAACACTGAAGCTTTCTTT. As protein: CASSPAKLTVNTEAFF.

This clonotype was recorded a few times. This chain uses TRBV15 with TRBJ2-1, with 10 bases lining up with TRBD2. V gave up 4 bases and J gave up 8 bases; unmatched junction bases: 5. The germline gives CDR1 LNHNV, CDR2 YYDKDF (reference sequence). CDR3 length equals 14 residues. CDR3 nucleotides: TGTGCCACCAGCATAGCGGGAGGTCGTGATGAGCAGTTCTTC. As protein: CATSIAGGRDEQFF.

This clonotype has at least ten counts. This chain connects TRBV10-3 to TRBJ2-1; D is unresolved. Per the germline V gene, CDR1 is ENHRY and CDR2 is SYGVKD. The CDR3 has 13 amino acids. V lost 0 bases and J lost 8, with 8 bases in between. The CDR3 nucleotides are TGTGCCATCAGTGAGTCGGTGGGCTATGAGCAGTTCTTC. Its translation is CAISESVGYEQFF.

This clonotype was picked up a small number of times. V usage is TRBV7-8 and J usage is TRBJ2-5; D uncertain. V lost 5 bases and J 1 base, leaving 17 bases between the germline ends. This CDR3 is 16 amino acids long. Germline CDR1 SGHVS, CDR2 FQNEAQ. The CDR3 bases are TGTGCCAGCAGCCAAGGCCGGGTACAGTTCCAAGAGACCCAGTACTTC. Protein sequence: CASSQGRVQFQETQYF.

The table lists this clonotype with a few counts. V is TRBV12-1 and J is TRBJ2-2; the D call TRBD2 from the table was never checked on the DNA. TRBV12-1 is tagged as a pseudogene. CDR3 size: 17 residues. In DNA form, the CDR3 reads TGTGCCAGCAGCTACGAACCGGGACTAGCTAGGTCCGGGGAGCTGTTTTTT. Residues: CASSYEPGLARSGELFF.